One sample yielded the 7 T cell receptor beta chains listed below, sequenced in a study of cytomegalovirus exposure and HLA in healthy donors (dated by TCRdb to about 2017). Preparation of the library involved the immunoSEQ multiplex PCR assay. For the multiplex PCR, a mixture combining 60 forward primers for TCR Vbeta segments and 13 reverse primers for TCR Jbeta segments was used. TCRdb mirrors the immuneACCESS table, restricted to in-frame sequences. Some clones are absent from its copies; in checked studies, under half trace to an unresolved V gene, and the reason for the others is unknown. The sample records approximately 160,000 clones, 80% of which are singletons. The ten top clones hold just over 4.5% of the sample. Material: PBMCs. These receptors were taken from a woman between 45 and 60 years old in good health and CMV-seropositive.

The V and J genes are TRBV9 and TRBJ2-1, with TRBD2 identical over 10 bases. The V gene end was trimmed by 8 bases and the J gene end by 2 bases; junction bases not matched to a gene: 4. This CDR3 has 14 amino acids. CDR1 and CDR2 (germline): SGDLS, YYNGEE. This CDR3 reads CASSSGSTYNEQFF. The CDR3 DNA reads TGTGCCAGTTCTAGCGGGAGTACCTACAATGAGCAGTTCTTC.

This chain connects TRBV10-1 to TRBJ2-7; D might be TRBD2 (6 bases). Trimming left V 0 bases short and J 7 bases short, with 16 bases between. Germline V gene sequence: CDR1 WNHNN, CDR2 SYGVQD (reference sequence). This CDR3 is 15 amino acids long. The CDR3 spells CASSESTGGKGEQYF. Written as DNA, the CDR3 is TGCGCCAGCAGTGAGTCGACTGGAGGGAAGGGGGAGCAGTACTTC.

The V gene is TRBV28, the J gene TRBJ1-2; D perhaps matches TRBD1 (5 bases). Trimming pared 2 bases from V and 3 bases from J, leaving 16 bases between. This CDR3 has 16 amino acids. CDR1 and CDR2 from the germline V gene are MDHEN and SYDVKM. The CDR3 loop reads CASSLPRGWGDYGYTF. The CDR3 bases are TGTGCCAGCAGTTTACCCCGGGGGTGGGGCGACTATGGCTACACCTTC.

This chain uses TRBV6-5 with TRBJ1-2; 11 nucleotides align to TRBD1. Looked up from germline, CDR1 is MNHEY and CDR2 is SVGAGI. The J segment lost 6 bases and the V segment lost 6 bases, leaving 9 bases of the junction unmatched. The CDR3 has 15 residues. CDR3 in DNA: TGTGCCAGCAGCGAACACCGGGACAGGGGGAATGGCTACACCTTC. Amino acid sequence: CASSEHRDRGNGYTF.

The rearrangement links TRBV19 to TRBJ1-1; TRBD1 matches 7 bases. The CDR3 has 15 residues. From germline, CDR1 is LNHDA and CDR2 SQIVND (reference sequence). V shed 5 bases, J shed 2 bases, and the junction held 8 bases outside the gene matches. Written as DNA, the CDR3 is TGTGCCAGTAGTTTGGACAGGTTGGGTAACACTGAAGCTTTCTTT. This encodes CASSLDRLGNTEAFF.

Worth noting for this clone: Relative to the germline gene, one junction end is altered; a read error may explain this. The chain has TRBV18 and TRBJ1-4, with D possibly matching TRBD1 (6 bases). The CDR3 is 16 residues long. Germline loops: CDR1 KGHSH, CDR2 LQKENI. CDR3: CASSSQQGRANEKLLF. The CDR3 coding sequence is TGTGCCAGCTCATCCCAACAGGGACGAGCTAATGAAAAACTGCTTTTT.

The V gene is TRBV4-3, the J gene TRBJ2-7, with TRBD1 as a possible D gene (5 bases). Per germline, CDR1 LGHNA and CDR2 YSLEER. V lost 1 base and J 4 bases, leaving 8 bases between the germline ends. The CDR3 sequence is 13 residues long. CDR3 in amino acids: CASSQATEYEQYF. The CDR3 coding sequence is TGCGCCAGCAGCCAAGCGACAGAATACGAGCAGTACTTC.